This record covers a single TCR beta chain. Its antigen is undetermined. For the second PCR, which ran for 7 to 11 cycles, a sample-barcoded 5' primer and a J-beta primer mix were used. Each TCR beta cDNA got a 12-nucleotide random molecular identifier. TCRdb reanalysed the 5' RACE reads using MiXCR and keeps one entry per CDR3 protein. The table records about 1,400,000 distinct CDR3 sequences, 42% of them present only once. This entry is derived from a study of blood T cells in healthy people across ages. Findings and limits, study-wide: Age showed a roughly linear inverse relationship with TCR beta diversity per million T cells. Relative to aged donors, long-lived donors carried more naive CD4+ cells and displayed higher diversity.

At least 7 million PBMCs were isolated per sample. V was shortened by 3 bases and J by 8 bases, with 10 bases between the two germline ends. The CDR3 length is 12 residues. The germline CDR1 and CDR2 sequences are KGHSH and LQKENI. The receptor was derived from a young woman in good health. Input material: blood. The chain carries TRBV18 and TRBJ1-2; D not resolved. The CDR3 DNA reads as TGTGCCAGCTCACCTCTCGGGGAGGGCTACACCTTC. This sequence encodes CASSPLGEGYTF.